This T cell receptor beta chain was identified during a study of blood T cell repertoires in COVID-19. Study in general: In each case, the material was cDNA or gDNA derived from T cells, B-cell-depleted T cells, or PBMCs.

The sample holds a few counts of this clone. Original analysis: Quantification of nucleated cells was approximated via reference gene primer amplification. This table comes from immunoSEQ multiplex PCR, and its TCRdb copy is limited to in-frame clones, with some not included. The V and J calls and clone size were taken over from that table, and D and trimming were inferred from the DNA. The table shows roughly 220,000 clones, with just over 85% occurring only once. The CDR3 extends over 16 amino acids. Deletions cut 1 base from V and 0 bases from J, with 10 bases between. Germline V CDR1 and CDR2: SGHVS, FNYEAQ. Membership in each cohort depended on participant-reported clinical history.

V is TRBV7-6 and J is TRBJ2-1, with D perhaps TRBD2 (6 bases). This TCR was recovered from a woman between 40 and 55 years old with acute COVID-19. The sample comprised PBMCs or T cells enriched from blood (not recorded which). The CDR3: CASSLERASSYNEQFF. The CDR3 DNA sequence: TGTGCCAGCAGCTTAGAGCGGGCCAGCTCCTACAATGAGCAGTTCTTC.